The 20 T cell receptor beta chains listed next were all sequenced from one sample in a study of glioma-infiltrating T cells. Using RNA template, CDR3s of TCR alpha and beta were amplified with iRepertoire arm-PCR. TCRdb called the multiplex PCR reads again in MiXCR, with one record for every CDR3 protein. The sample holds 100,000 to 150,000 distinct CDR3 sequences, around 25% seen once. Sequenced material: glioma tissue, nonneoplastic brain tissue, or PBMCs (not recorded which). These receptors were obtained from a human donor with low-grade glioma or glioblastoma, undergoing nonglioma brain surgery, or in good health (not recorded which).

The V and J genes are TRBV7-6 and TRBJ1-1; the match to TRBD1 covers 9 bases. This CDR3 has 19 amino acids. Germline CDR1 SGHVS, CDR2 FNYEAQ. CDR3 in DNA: TGTCCTAGCAGCTCCTCACCTATATACAGGGGGCGGATGAACACTGAAGCTTTCTTT. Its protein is CPSSSSPIYRGRMNTEAFF. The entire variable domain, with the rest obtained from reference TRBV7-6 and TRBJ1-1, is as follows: GAGVSQSPRYKVTKRGQDVALRCDPISGHVSLYWYRQALGQGPEFLTYFNYEAQQDKSGLPNDRFSAERPEGSISTLTIQRTEQRDSAMYRCPSSSSPIYRGRMNTEAFFGQGTRLTVV.

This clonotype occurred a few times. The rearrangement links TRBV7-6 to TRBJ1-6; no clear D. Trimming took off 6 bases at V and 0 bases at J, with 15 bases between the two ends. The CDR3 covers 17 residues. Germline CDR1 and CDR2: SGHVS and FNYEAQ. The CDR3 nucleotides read TGTGCCAGCAGTCCTAACCCACAGAGCTCCTATAATTCACCCCTCCACTTT. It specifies CASSPNPQSSYNSPLHF.

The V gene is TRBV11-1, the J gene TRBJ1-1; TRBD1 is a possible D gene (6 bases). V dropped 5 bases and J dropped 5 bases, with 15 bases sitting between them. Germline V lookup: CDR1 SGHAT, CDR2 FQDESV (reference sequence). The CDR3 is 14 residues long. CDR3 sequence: CASSLKGGRTEAFF. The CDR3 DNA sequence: TGTGCCAGCAGCCTCAAGGGGGGTAGGACTGAAGCTTTCTTT. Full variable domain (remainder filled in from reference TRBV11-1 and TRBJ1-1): EAEVAQSPRYKITEKSQAVAFWCDPISGHATLYWYRQILGQGPELLVQFQDESVVDDSQLPKDRFSAERLKGVDSTLKIQPAELGDSAMYLCASSLKGGRTEAFFGQGTRLTVV.

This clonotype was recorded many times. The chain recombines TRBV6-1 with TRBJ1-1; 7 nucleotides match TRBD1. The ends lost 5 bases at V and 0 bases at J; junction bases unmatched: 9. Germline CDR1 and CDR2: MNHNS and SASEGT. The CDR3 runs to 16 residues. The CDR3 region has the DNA TGTGCCAGCAGTCGGCCCCAGGGGGTAATGAACACTGAAGCTTTCTTT. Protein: CASSRPQGVMNTEAFF.

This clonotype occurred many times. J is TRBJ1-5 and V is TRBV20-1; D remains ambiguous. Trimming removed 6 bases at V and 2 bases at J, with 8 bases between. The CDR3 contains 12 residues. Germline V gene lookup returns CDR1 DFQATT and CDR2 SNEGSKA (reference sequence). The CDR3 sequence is CSAETGNQPQHF. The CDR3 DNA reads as TGCAGTGCCGAGACCGGCAATCAGCCCCAGCATTTT.

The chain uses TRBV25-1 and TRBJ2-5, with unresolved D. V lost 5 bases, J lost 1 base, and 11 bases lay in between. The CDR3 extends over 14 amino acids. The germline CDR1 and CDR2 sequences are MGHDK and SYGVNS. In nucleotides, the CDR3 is TGTGCCAGCAGTAATCCTATAGCCCAAGAGACCCAGTACTTC. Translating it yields CASSNPIAQETQYF.

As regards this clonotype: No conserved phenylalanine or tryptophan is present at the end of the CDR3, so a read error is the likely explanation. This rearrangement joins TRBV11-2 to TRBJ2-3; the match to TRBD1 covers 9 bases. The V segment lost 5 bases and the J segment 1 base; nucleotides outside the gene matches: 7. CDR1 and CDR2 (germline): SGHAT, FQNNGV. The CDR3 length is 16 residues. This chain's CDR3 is CASSTGTGSRTDTQYL. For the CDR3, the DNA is TGTGCCAGCAGCACCGGGACAGGGTCTCGCACAGATACGCAGTATCTT.

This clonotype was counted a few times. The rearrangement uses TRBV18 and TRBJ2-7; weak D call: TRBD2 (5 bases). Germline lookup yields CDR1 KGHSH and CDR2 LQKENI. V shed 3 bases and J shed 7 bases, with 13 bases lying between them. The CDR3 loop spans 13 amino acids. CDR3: CASSPQEVGEQYV. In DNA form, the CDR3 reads TGTGCCAGCTCACCCCAGGAGGTGGGTGAGCAGTACGTC.

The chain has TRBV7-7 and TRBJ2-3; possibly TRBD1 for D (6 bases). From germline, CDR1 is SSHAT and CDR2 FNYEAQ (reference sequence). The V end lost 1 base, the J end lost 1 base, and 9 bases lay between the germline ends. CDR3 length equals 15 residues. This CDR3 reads CASSLETGRTDTQYF. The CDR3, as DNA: TGTGCCAGCAGCTTAGAAACAGGGCGCACAGATACGCAGTATTTT.

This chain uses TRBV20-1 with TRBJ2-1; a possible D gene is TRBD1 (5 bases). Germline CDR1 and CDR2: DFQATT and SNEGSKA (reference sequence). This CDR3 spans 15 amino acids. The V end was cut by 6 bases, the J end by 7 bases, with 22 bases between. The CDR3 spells CSAGAHKSIRNEQFF. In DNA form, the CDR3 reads TGCAGTGCAGGGGCCCATAAGAGTATCCGTAATGAGCAGTTCTTC.

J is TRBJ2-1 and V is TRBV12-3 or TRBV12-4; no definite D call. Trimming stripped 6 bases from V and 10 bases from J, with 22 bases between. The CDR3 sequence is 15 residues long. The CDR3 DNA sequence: TGTGCCAGCAGGGCCGGGTCTTTCCTTTTCGGGGAGCAGTTCTTC. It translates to CASRAGSFLFGEQFF.

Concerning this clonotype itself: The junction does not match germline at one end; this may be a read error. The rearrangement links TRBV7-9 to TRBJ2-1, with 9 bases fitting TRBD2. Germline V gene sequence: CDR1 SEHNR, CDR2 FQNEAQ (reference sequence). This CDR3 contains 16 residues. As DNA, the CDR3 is TGTGACACCAGCAGAGCTCCTAGCGGGGTTGGGAATGAACAGCTCTTC. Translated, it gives CDTSRAPSGVGNEQLF.

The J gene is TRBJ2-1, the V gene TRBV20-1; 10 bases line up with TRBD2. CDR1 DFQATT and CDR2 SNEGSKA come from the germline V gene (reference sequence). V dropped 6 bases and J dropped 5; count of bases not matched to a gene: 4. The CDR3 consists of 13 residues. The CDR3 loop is CSAPGLANNEQFF. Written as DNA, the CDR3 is TGCAGTGCGCCGGGACTAGCGAACAATGAGCAGTTCTTC.

The CDR3 reads CASSLDGASYEQYV. DNA for the CDR3: TGCGCCAGCAGCTTGGACGGGGCTTCCTACGAGCAGTACGTC. The rearrangement joins TRBV5-1 to TRBJ2-7; D tentatively reads TRBD1 or TRBD2 (5 bases each). CDR3 length: 14 residues. Germline V gives CDR1 SGHRS, CDR2 YFSETQ. V lost 0 bases to trimming and J lost 1 base, with 8 bases between them.

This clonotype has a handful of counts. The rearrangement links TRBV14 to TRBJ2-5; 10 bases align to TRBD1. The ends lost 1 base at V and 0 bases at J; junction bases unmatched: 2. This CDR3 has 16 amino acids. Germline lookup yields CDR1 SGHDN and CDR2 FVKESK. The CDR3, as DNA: TGTGCCAGCAGCCAAGGGACAGGGGGGTACCAAGAGACCCAGTACTTC. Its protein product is CASSQGTGGYQETQYF.

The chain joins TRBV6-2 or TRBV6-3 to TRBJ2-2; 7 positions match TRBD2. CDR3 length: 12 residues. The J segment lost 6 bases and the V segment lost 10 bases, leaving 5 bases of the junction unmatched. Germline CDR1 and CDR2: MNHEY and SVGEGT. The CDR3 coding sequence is TGTGCCATCCGGGGGGTGGCCGGGGAGCTGTTTTTT. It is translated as CAIRGVAGELFF.

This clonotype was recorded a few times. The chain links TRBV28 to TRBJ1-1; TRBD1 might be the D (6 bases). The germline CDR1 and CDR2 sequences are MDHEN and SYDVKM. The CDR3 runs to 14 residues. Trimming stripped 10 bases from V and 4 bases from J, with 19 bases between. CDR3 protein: CAMGGGARGTEAFF. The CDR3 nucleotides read TGTGCCATGGGGGGGGGGGCGCGAGGCACTGAAGCTTTCTTT.

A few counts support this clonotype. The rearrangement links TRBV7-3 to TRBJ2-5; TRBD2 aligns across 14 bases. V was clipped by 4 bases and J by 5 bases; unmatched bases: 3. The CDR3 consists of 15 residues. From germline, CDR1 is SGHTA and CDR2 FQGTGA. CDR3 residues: CASSWTSGGQETQYF. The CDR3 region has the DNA TGTGCCAGCAGCTGGACTAGCGGGGGGCAGGAGACCCAGTACTTC. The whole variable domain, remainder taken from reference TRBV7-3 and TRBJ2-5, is GAGVSQTPSNKVTEKGKYVELRCDPISGHTALYWYRQSLGQGPEFLIYFQGTGAADDSGLPNDRFFAVRPEGSVSTLKIQRTERGDSAVYLCASSWTSGGQETQYFGPGTRLLVL.

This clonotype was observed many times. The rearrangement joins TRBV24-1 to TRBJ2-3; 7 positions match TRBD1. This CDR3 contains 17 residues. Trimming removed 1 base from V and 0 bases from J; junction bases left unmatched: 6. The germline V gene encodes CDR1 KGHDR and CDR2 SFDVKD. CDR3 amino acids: CATSDFGDRTSTDTQYF. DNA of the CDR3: TGTGCCACCAGTGATTTCGGGGACAGAACTAGCACAGATACGCAGTATTTT.

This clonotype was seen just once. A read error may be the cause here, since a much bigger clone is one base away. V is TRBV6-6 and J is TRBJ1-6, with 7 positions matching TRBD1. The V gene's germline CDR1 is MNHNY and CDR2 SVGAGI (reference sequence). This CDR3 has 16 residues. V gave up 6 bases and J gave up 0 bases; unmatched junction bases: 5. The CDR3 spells CASRTTGSSYNSPLHF. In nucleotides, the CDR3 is TGTGCCAGCAGGACGACAGGGAGCTCCTATAATTCACCCCTCCACTTT.